The 13 T cell receptor beta chains given below trace back to one sample, sequenced in a study of T cell repertoires in cytomegalovirus infection (dated by TCRdb to between 2017 and 2020). This specimen's treatment or condition label, interpreted: in vitro stimulation with specific CMV peptide epitopes to enrich CMV-specific T cells. Antigens of these TCRs are unknown. Sequenced on an Illumina HiSeq 1500. TCRdb cleaned the public reads at Q25 with fastp, built clones with MiXCR and kept in-frame beta chains. Every CDR3 protein is listed once, alongside the most common genes and DNA of its rows. Counted in this sample were hundreds of thousands of distinct CDR3 sequences; 30% to 40% of them appeared once. Around 15% of the sample is in the top ten clones. The input for sequencing was cultured CD8+ T cells from PBMCs, taken from culture after CMV antigen stimulation. All receptors come from a human donor in good health (CMV status not recorded). Some clones in this sample may be carry-over from other donors' samples.

The chain carries TRBV7-4 and TRBJ2-1, with TRBD1 matching 10 bases. The CDR3 is 15 amino acids. Germline V CDR1 and CDR2: SGHVT, SQSDAQ. Losses at the gene ends were 6 bases for V and 7 bases for J; bases not matched to a gene: 9. CDR3 protein: CASRLRTGGRNEQFF. The DNA of the CDR3 is TGTGCCAGCAGGCTTCGGACAGGGGGTAGGAATGAGCAGTTCTTC.

This chain connects TRBV7-6 to TRBJ2-2; D might be TRBD2 (6 bases). Germline V gene lookup returns CDR1 SGHVS and CDR2 FNYEAQ. The CDR3 is 12 amino acids. The ends were cut back, 5 bases at V and 9 bases at J, with 10 bases in the middle. CDR3 amino acids: CASSAGFRELFF. The CDR3 DNA sequence: TGTGCCAGCAGCGCGGGGTTCCGGGAGCTGTTTTTT.

This clonotype was detected only a few times. V and J are TRBV4-1 and TRBJ1-1; possibly TRBD1 for D (6 bases). Germline CDR1 reads MGHRA; CDR2 reads YSYEKL. This CDR3 is 15 amino acids long. The germline V and J ends were trimmed by 8 bases and 0 bases, with 16 bases remaining between them. The CDR3 bases are TGCGCCAGCCGGACAGAGGACCGAATGAACACTGAAGCTTTCTTT. Translation gives CASRTEDRMNTEAFF.

This clonotype came up a few times. This chain links TRBV15 with TRBJ2-1; D is perhaps TRBD1 (5 bases). Germline V lookup: CDR1 LNHNV, CDR2 YYDKDF (reference sequence). CDR3 length: 17 residues. V was pared by 0 bases and J by 5 bases, with 17 bases between. The CDR3, as DNA: TGTGCCACCAGCAGAGATTGGACACCCTCGAAGGACAATGAGCAGTTCTTC. Protein product: CATSRDWTPSKDNEQFF.

Concerning this clonotype: At one boundary the junction diverges from the germline segment, which might be a read error. DNA of the CDR3: TGTGCCAGCTGTTACTCTAAAAAAGGCACTGAAGCTTTCTTT. Its translation is CASCYSKKGTEAFF. This chain uses TRBV6-5 with TRBJ1-1; D remains ambiguous. The CDR3 is 14 amino acids. From germline, CDR1 is MNHEY and CDR2 SVGAGI.

V is TRBV27 and J is TRBJ1-2; 8 bases are shared with TRBD1. The CDR3 length is 13 residues. CDR1 and CDR2 from the germline V gene are MNHEY and SMNVEV (reference sequence). The V gene end was trimmed by 6 bases and the J gene end by 4 bases; junction bases not matched to a gene: 4. The CDR3 sequence: CASSRGTGYGYTF. In nucleotides, the CDR3 is TGTGCCAGCAGCCGAGGGACAGGCTATGGCTACACCTTC.

This clonotype was recorded a few times. The rearrangement uses TRBV7-9 and TRBJ2-7; D remains unclear. CDR3 size: 12 residues. Germline lookup yields CDR1 SEHNR and CDR2 FQNEAQ (reference sequence). The V gene lost 5 bases and the J gene lost 3 bases, with 8 bases spanning the gap. This CDR3 reads CASSVNSYEQYF. The CDR3 DNA reads as TGTGCCAGCAGCGTGAACAGCTACGAGCAGTACTTC. The full variable domain, in which reference TRBV7-9 and TRBJ2-7 provide the parts outside the CDR3, is DTGVSQNPRHKITKRGQNVTFRCDPISEHNRLYWYRQTLGQGPEFLTYFQNEAQLEKSRLLSDRFSAERPKGSFSTLEIQRTEQGDSAMYLCASSVNSYEQYFGPGTRLTVT.

The table lists this clonotype with many counts. At one end the junction does not follow the germline gene, possibly because of a read error. The rearrangement uses TRBV7-9 and TRBJ2-7; 8 nucleotides match TRBD2. The germline gives CDR1 SEHNR, CDR2 FQNEAQ (reference sequence). The CDR3 is 14 amino acids. The CDR3 region has the DNA TGTGCTAGCAGCCCGGGGGGGTCCCCCTACGAGCAGTACTTC. It encodes CASSPGGSPYEQYF.

V usage is TRBV12-3 or TRBV12-4 and J usage is TRBJ2-1; 10 nucleotides align to TRBD1. V lost 5 bases and J lost 9; bases outside the gene matches: 10. This CDR3 spans 15 amino acids. CDR3 amino acids: CASSPPGQGSVEQFF. The CDR3 nucleotides are TGTGCCAGCAGTCCTCCGGGACAGGGGTCAGTTGAGCAGTTCTTC.

V is TRBV27 and J is TRBJ1-1; D is perhaps TRBD1 (6 bases). This CDR3 is built from 15 residues. Looked up from germline, CDR1 is MNHEY and CDR2 is SMNVEV (reference sequence). With 5 bases removed from V and 3 bases from J, the gap between germline ends came to 16 bases. CDR3 protein: CASSPLGGFDTEAFF. In DNA, the CDR3 is TGTGCCAGCAGTCCTCTAGGGGGTTTCGACACTGAAGCTTTCTTT.

This clonotype has a count of ten or more. V is TRBV7-2 and J is TRBJ2-5; 15 bases are shared with TRBD2. From germline, CDR1 is SGHTA and CDR2 FQGNSA. The CDR3 has 19 residues. V was pared by 5 bases and J by 4 bases, with 14 bases of the junction left unmatched. CDR3 nucleotides: TGTGCCAGCAGCGACTCAACCGGGACTAGCGGGGGGCCCCCAGAGACCCAGTACTTC. It specifies CASSDSTGTSGGPPETQYF.

This sequence joins TRBV12-3 or TRBV12-4 and TRBJ2-1, with D possibly being TRBD1 (6 bases). Deletions cut 7 bases from V and 4 bases from J, with 17 bases between. There are 15 residues in the CDR3. For the CDR3, the DNA is TGTGCCAGCACCTCAAGTGGGGGCCTATACAATGAGCAGTTCTTC. Translation: CASTSSGGLYNEQFF.

The gene calls are TRBV9 and TRBJ1-6, with 7 bases that match TRBD1. The CDR3 contains 15 residues. The V and J ends lost 3 bases and 7 bases, in that order; junction bases with no gene match: 7. The germline gives CDR1 SGDLS, CDR2 YYNGEE. DNA of the CDR3: TGTGCCAGCAGCGCAAGGGACAGCGAAAATTCACCCCTCCACTTT. This translates into CASSARDSENSPLHF.